This T cell receptor beta chain was identified in a study of cytomegalovirus exposure and HLA in healthy donors. Study-level results: Cytomegalovirus-associated TCR beta chains were listed, numbering 150 to 200. A cluster of highly shared sequence variants was likely a sequencing artifact.

PCR primers comprised 60 Vbeta and 13 Jbeta primers. Data came from immunoSEQ multiplex PCR; TCRdb stores just in-frame clones and leaves some out. The sample includes about 210,000 clones, around 88% seen only once; the top ten take approximately 1.7%. Germline CDR1 reads LNHDA; CDR2 reads SQIVND (reference sequence). The CDR3 totals 16 residues. Trimming cost V 3 bases and J 7 bases, with 18 bases left between them. Details on this clone: The antigen remains unidentified.

V is TRBV19 and J is TRBJ1-4; D remains unclear. Material: PBMCs. The source of this sequence is a man aged 35 to 55 in good health and CMV-seropositive. DNA of the CDR3: TGTGCCAGTAGTATCAAATGGACTGCTACGGGTGAAAAACTGTTTTTT. Encoded protein: CASSIKWTATGEKLFF.